The entry that follows covers one T cell receptor beta chain sequence. As originally analysed: Using reference gene primer amplification, nucleated cell counts were estimated. TCRdb keeps only in-frame clones here, not all; method: immunoSEQ multiplex PCR. V and J calls and clone size are those listed in that table; D and trimming were worked out from the DNA. This sample has 200,000 to 250,000 clones, with 85% found just once. This specimen comes from a study of blood T cell repertoires in COVID-19. The length of the CDR3 is 13 residues. Germline assignment: CDR1 LGHNA and CDR2 YNFKEQ. Trimming removed 3 bases at V and 0 bases at J, with 5 bases between.

V and J are TRBV4-2 and TRBJ1-1; D is uncertain. This sequence was found in a woman between 65 and 79 years old with COVID-19, enrolled during active disease. Sequenced material: peripheral blood. CDR3 sequence: CASSHPMNTEAFF. The CDR3 nucleotides read TGTGCCAGCAGCCACCCTATGAACACTGAAGCTTTCTTT.